This is a list of T cell receptor beta chains from one sample in a study of cytomegalovirus exposure and HLA in healthy donors. Data came from immunoSEQ multiplex PCR; TCRdb stores just in-frame clones and leaves some out. The sample holds some 200,000 clones; around 80% are singletons and the top ten take roughly 0.66%. Sequencing was done on a sample of PBMCs. These receptors all come from a boy aged 2-15 years in good health and CMV-seronegative. The CDR3 runs from the conserved cysteine through the conserved F or W. A D gene is named only where the DNA matches it firmly. Only part of the rows carry a size: once, few, many, or a class if the clone is expanded.

V	D	J	size	DNA	CDR3
TRBV27	TRBD1	TRBJ2-7	.	TGTGCCAGCAGTTTATTTTTGGGGGTGAAGGGGGCAGCCTACGAGCAGTACTTC	CASSLFLGVKGAAYEQYF
TRBV10-3	.	TRBJ1-2	.	TGTGCCATCATGGGGGGAGGCTATGGCTACACCTTC	CAIMGGGYGYTF
TRBV9	TRBD1	TRBJ1-2	.	TGTGCTAAGGGGGGGACAGGGGGGGCTAACTATGGCTACACCTTC	CAKGGTGGANYGYTF
TRBV5-8	.	TRBJ2-1	once	TGTGCCAGCAGCTTGGAAAGCGTTTCCTACAATGAGCAGTTCTTC	CASSLESVSYNEQFF
TRBV30	.	TRBJ2-7	.	TGTGCCTGGGGAATGCAGGCCTCCTACGAGCAGTACTTC	CAWGMQASYEQYF
TRBV9	.	TRBJ2-1	.	TGTGCCAGCAGCGTCGGGAGCTCCTACAATGAGCAGTTCTTC	CASSVGSSYNEQFF
TRBV7-9	TRBD1	TRBJ2-3	once	TGTGCCAGCAGCGCAGCAGAGGGGGCCACCACAGATACGCAGTATTTT	CASSAAEGATTDTQYF
TRBV6-5	.	TRBJ1-5	.	TGTGCCAGCAGCCCCAGGGTGTCCAATCAGCCCCAGCATTTT	CASSPRVSNQPQHF
TRBV7-9	.	TRBJ1-2	.	TGTTCCAGCAGCTTAGCAGGGGCAGGCGATGGCTACACCTTC	CSSSLAGAGDGYTF
TRBV29-1	.	TRBJ1-2	.	TGCAGCGTTGATGAGGGCAGGGAGGCTGACTATGGCTACACCTTC	CSVDEGREADYGYTF
TRBV4-1	.	TRBJ1-1	.	TGCGCCAGCAGCCGGATTCGGGAGAACACTGAAGCTTTCTTT	CASSRIRENTEAFF
TRBV7-9	TRBD1	TRBJ2-2	.	TGTGCCAGCAGACGACAGGGGGCAGGAACCGGGGAGCTGTTTTTT	CASRRQGAGTGELFF
TRBV5-5	TRBD2	TRBJ2-5	once	TGTGCCAGCAGCTTGGAAGGTAGCGGGAAACAAGAGACCCAGTACTTC	CASSLEGSGKQETQYF
TRBV19	TRBD2	TRBJ2-1	once	TGTGCCAGTAGCGGCCTAGCGGGGGGGTATGAGCAGTTCTTC	CASSGLAGGYEQFF